This TCR beta chain was recorded in a study of beta chain features in type 1 diabetes. CD4+ cells of the naive, central memory, regulatory and stem cell-like memory types were sorted via CD45RO/CCR7/CD25/CD127/CD95/CD27. Points from the study as a whole: Within each of all four CD4+ subsets, Type 1 diabetes patients had TCRB CDR3s that were moderately but significantly shorter.

Expressed TCRB transcripts were sequenced because the entire RNA isolate underwent reverse transcription. The method was immunoSEQ multiplex PCR; TCRdb's version includes in-frame clones alone and lacks a portion of them. This table holds hundreds of thousands of clones, about 14% found once. Per the germline V gene, CDR1 is SGHRS and CDR2 is YFSETQ. This CDR3 has 13 amino acids. Germline trimming cut 4 bases from V and 5 bases from J; bases unmatched to any gene: 5. This clone has a handful of counts. No antigen is known for it. The sequenced sample was naive CD4+ T cells from blood. J is TRBJ2-5 and V is TRBV5-1, with 7 positions matching TRBD1. The source of this sequence is a man younger than 35 in good health. The DNA of the CDR3 is TGCGCCAGCAGCATGACAGGGACGGAGACCCAGTACTTC. This codes for CASSMTGTETQYF. Full variable domain (outside the CDR3, taken from reference TRBV5-1 and TRBJ2-5): KAGVTQTPRYLIKTRGQQVTLSCSPISGHRSVSWYQQTPGQGLQFLFEYFSETQRNKGNFPGRFSGRQFSNSRSEMNVSTLELGDSALYLCASSMTGTETQYFGPGTRLLVL.